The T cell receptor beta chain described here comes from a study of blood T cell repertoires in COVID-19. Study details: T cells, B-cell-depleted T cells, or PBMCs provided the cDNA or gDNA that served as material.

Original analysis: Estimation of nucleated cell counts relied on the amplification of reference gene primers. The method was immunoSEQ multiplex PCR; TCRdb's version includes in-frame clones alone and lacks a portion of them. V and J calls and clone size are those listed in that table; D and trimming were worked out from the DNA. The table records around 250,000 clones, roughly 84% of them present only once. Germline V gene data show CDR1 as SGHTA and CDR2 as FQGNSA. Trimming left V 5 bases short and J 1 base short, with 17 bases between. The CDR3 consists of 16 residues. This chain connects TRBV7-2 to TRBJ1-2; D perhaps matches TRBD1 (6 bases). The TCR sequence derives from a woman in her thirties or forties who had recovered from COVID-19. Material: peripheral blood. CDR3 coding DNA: TGTGCCAGCAGCGTAAGGGACAAAACTTTTAACTATGGCTACACCTTC. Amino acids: CASSVRDKTFNYGYTF.